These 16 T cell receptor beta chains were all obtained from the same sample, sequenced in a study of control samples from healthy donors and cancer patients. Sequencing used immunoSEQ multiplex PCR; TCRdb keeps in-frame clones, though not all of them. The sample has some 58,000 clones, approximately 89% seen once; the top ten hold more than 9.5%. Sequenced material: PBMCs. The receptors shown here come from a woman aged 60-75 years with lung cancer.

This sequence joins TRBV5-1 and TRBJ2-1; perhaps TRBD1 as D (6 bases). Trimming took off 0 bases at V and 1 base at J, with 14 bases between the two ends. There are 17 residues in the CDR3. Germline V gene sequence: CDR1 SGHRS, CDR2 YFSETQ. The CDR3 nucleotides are TGCGCCAGCAGCTTGGGGCCCGCAGGGGCTTCCTACAATGAGCAGTTCTTC. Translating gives CASSLGPAGASYNEQFF.

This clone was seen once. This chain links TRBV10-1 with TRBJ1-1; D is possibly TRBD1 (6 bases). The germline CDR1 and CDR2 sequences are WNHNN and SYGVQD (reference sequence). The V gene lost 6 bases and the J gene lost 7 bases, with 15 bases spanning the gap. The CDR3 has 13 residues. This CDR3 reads CASRSQGGGEAFF. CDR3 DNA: TGCGCCAGCAGATCCCAAGGGGGGGGTGAAGCTTTCTTT.

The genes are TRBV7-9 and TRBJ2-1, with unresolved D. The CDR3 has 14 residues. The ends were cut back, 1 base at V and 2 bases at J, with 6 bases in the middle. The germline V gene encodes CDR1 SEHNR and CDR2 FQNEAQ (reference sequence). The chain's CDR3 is CASSLEGPYNEQFF. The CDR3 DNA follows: TGTGCCAGCAGCTTAGAGGGTCCCTACAATGAGCAGTTCTTC.

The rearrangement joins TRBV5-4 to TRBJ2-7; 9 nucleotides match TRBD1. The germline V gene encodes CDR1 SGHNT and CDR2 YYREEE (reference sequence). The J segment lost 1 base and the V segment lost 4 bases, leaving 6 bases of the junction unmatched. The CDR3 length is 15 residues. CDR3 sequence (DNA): TGTGCCAGCAGCAACAGGGGGCAGTTATCCTACGAGCAGTACTTC. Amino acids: CASSNRGQLSYEQYF.

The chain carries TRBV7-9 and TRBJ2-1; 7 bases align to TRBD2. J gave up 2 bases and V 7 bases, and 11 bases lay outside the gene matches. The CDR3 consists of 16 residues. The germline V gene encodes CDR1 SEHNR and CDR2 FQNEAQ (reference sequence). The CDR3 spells CASTPAGGRTYNEQFF. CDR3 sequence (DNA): TGTGCCAGCACCCCGGCGGGCGGGAGAACCTACAATGAGCAGTTCTTC.

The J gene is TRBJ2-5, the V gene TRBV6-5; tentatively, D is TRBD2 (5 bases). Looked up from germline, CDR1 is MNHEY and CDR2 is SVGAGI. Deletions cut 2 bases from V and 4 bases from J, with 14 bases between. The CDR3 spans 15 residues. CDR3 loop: CASSYRRGGGETQYF. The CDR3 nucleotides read TGTGCCAGCAGTTACCGTCGTGGAGGCGGAGAGACCCAGTACTTC.

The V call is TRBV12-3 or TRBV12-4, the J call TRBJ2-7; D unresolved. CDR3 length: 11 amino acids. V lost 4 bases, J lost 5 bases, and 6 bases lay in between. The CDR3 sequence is CASSSDHEQYF. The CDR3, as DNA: TGTGCCAGCAGTTCGGACCACGAGCAGTACTTC.

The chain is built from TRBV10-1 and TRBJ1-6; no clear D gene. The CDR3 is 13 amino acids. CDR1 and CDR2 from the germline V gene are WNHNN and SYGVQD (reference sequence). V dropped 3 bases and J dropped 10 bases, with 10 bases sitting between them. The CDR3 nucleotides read TGCGCCAGCAGTGACGGGTACGAGTCACCCCTCCACTTT. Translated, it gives CASSDGYESPLHF.

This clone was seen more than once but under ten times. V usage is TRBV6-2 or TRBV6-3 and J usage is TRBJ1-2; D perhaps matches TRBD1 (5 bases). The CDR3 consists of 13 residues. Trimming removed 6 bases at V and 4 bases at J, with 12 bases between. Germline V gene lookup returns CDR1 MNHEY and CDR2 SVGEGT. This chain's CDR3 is CASSLTGPYGYTF. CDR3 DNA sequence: TGTGCCAGCAGCCTTACAGGACCCTATGGCTACACCTTC.

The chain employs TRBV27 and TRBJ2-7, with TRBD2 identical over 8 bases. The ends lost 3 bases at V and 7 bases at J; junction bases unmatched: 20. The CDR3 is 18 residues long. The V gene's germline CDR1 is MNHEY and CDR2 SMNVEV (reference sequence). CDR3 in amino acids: CASSFLRSGLAPVGEQYF. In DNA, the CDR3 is TGTGCCAGCAGTTTCCTCCGTTCCGGACTAGCCCCCGTTGGGGAGCAGTACTTC.

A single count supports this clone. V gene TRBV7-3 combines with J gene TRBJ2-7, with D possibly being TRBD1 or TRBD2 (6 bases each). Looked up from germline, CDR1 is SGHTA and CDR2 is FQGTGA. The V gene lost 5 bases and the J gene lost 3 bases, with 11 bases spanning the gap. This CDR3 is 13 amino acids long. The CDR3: CASSAQGGYEQYF. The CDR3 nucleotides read TGTGCCAGCAGCGCACAGGGAGGCTACGAGCAGTACTTC.

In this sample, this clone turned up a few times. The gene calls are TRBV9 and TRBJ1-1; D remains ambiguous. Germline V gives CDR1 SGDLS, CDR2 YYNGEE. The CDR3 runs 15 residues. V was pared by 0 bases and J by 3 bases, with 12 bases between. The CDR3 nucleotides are TGTGCCAGCAGCGTAGGAAACCCCGGGGACACTGAAGCTTTCTTT. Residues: CASSVGNPGDTEAFF. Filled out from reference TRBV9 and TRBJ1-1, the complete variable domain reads DSGVTQTPKHLITATGQRVTLRCSPRSGDLSVYWYQQSLDQGLQFLIQYYNGEERAKGNILERFSAQQFPDLHSELNLSSLELGDSALYFCASSVGNPGDTEAFFGQGTRLTVV.

The CDR3 is CASSNPPNEQFF. For the CDR3, the DNA is TGTGCCAGCAGCAATCCTCCCAATGAGCAGTTCTTC. V usage is TRBV2 and J usage is TRBJ2-1, with D unresolved. V was pared by 6 bases and J by 6 bases, with 9 bases between. From germline, CDR1 is SNHLY and CDR2 FYNNEI. This CDR3 spans 12 amino acids.

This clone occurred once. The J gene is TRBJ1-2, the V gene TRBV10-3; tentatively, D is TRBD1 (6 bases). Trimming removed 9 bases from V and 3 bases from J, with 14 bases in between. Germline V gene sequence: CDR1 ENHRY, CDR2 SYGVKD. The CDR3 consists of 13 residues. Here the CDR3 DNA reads TGTGCCATTACAGGGATCGAGGACTATGGCTACACCTTC. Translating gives CAITGIEDYGYTF.

CDR3 region: CAISDNSGFNYGYTF. The DNA of the CDR3 is TGTGCCATCAGTGATAATTCTGGATTCAACTATGGCTACACCTTC. The J gene is TRBJ1-2, the V gene TRBV10-3; D gene unclear. The germline V and J ends were trimmed by 3 bases and 2 bases, with 13 bases remaining between them. The CDR3 has 15 amino acids. The germline V gene encodes CDR1 ENHRY and CDR2 SYGVKD.

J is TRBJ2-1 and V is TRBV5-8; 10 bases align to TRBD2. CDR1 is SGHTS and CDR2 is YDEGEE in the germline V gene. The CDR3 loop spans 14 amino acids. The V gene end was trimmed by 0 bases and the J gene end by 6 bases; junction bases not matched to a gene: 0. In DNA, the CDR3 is TGTGCCAGCAGCTTGGAGCGGGGGGGCAATGAGCAGTTCTTC. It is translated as CASSLERGGNEQFF.